The 29 T cell receptor beta chains given below trace back to one sample, sequenced in a study of CD8 T cells in Susac syndrome. When the RNA was reverse transcribed, random hexamers were used with an input of about 0.5 to 1 ug. MiXCR, applied by TCRdb to the immunoSEQ multiplex PCR reads, yields one record per CDR3 protein. The data contain tens of thousands of distinct CDR3 sequences, roughly nine tenths of them singletons. Specimen: CD8+ T cells from PBMCs. The source of these receptors is a human donor in good health.

This clonotype was recorded once. The chain combines TRBV12-3 or TRBV12-4 with TRBJ1-1; D gene unclear. This CDR3 region has 13 residues. The ends were cut back, 1 base at V and 1 base at J, with 4 bases in the middle. CDR3 DNA sequence: TGTGCCAGCAGTTTAGTCCCGAACACTGAAGCTTTCTTT. This codes for CASSLVPNTEAFF.

The chain recombines TRBV4-3 with TRBJ2-1, with 8 nucleotides matching TRBD1. The CDR3 is 16 residues long. With 0 bases clipped from V and 4 bases from J, the junction kept 5 bases outside the gene matches. Germline CDR1 LGHNA, CDR2 YSLEER. The CDR3 nucleotides are TGCGCCAGCAGCCAAGAGAGGACAGGGCTATACAATGAGCAGTTCTTC. Translated: CASSQERTGLYNEQFF.

The chain joins TRBV2 to TRBJ2-3, with 11 bases lining up with TRBD2. Germline V lookup: CDR1 SNHLY, CDR2 FYNNEI. V dropped 5 bases and J dropped 0; count of bases not matched to a gene: 4. The length of the CDR3 is 16 residues. The CDR3 sequence: CASSKRLAGSTDTQYF. DNA for the CDR3: TGTGCCAGCAGTAAGCGACTAGCGGGGAGCACAGATACGCAGTATTTT.

The chain employs TRBV27 and TRBJ2-7, with D perhaps being TRBD1 or TRBD2 (5 bases each). This CDR3 is 14 amino acids long. Germline V gene lookup returns CDR1 MNHEY and CDR2 SMNVEV (reference sequence). V gave up 5 bases and J gave up 3 bases, with 14 bases separating them. CDR3: CASSPSGPHYEQYF. The CDR3 DNA follows: TGTGCCAGCAGTCCCTCGGGACCACACTACGAGCAGTACTTC.

This clonotype was seen a single time. The V and J genes are TRBV7-9 and TRBJ2-1; D is possibly TRBD2 (6 bases). Between the trimmed V and J ends, which lost 4 bases and 7 bases, there was a span of 17 bases. The germline gives CDR1 SEHNR, CDR2 FQNEAQ (reference sequence). The CDR3 has 15 residues. The CDR3 here is CASSSVGSGGNEQFF. The CDR3 DNA is TGTGCCAGCAGCTCCGTGGGGAGTGGGGGGAATGAGCAGTTCTTC.

CDR3: CASSQVRGRAYNEKLFF. CDR3 bases: TGTGCCAGCAGCCAAGTTCGAGGGCGGGCCTATAATGAAAAACTGTTTTTT. V usage is TRBV3-1 and J usage is TRBJ1-4; D gene unclear. The V end was cut by 1 base, the J end by 4 bases, with 16 bases between. This CDR3 region has 17 residues. Looked up from germline, CDR1 is LGHDT and CDR2 is YNNKEL (reference sequence).

This clonotype was detected only a few times. The rearrangement joins TRBV19 to TRBJ2-7, with a possible D match to TRBD2 (6 bases). Germline assignment: CDR1 LNHDA and CDR2 SQIVND (reference sequence). The CDR3 spans 15 residues. Trimming removed 8 bases at V and 2 bases at J, with 19 bases between. CDR3 residues: CASSPEGRPTYEQYF. The CDR3 DNA follows: TGTGCCAGTTCCCCCGAGGGGAGGCCTACCTACGAGCAGTACTTC.

V and J are TRBV6-6 and TRBJ2-5; 7 bases line up with TRBD1. The germline gives CDR1 MNHNY, CDR2 SVGAGI (reference sequence). V shed 2 bases and J 1 base; nucleotides not matched to a gene: 7. The CDR3 runs to 16 residues. CDR3 sequence (DNA): TGTGCCAGCAGTTACACAAACAGGGGTACCCAAGAGACCCAGTACTTC. Translation gives CASSYTNRGTQETQYF.

In this sample, this clonotype turned up once. This chain joins TRBV7-9 and TRBJ2-5; D perhaps matches TRBD2 (5 bases). The CDR3 totals 14 residues. In germline, CDR1 is SEHNR, CDR2 FQNEAQ (reference sequence). Trimming removed 5 bases from V and 2 bases from J, with 12 bases in between. The CDR3: CASSPRDAQETQYF. The CDR3 nucleotides read TGTGCCAGCAGCCCCCGGGATGCACAAGAGACCCAGTACTTC.

The chain has TRBV12-3 or TRBV12-4 and TRBJ1-2; 7 nucleotides align to TRBD1. The CDR3 spans 11 residues. V lost 5 bases and J lost 7; bases outside the gene matches: 1. The DNA for the CDR3 is TGTGCCAGCAGTAGGGACAGTGGCTACACCTTC. Its protein product is CASSRDSGYTF.

The rearrangement links TRBV28 to TRBJ2-5, with 9 nucleotides matching TRBD1. CDR1 and CDR2 (germline): MDHEN, SYDVKM. Losses at the gene ends were 5 bases for V and 4 bases for J; bases not matched to a gene: 8. This CDR3 has 15 residues. CDR3 sequence (DNA): TGTGCCAGCAGTGGACAGGGGAGTTTAGCAGAGACCCAGTACTTC. As protein: CASSGQGSLAETQYF.

The V call is TRBV11-2, the J call TRBJ1-5; D may be TRBD1 (6 bases). The CDR3 extends over 14 amino acids. CDR1 is SGHAT, CDR2 FQNNGV, per germline. The V end was cut by 5 bases, the J end by 6 bases, with 14 bases between. CDR3: CASSPRGGGQPQHF. In nucleotides, the CDR3 is TGTGCCAGCAGCCCCCGCGGAGGGGGTCAGCCCCAGCATTTT.

This clonotype was counted a single time. The V and J genes are TRBV5-6 and TRBJ1-4, with D tentatively TRBD1 (5 bases). Germline V gene data show CDR1 as SGHDT and CDR2 as YYEEEE. The CDR3 spans 13 residues. Trimming cost V 4 bases and J 8 bases, with 12 bases left between them. The CDR3 nucleotides are TGTGCCAGCAGCACGGGACCCCGGGAAAAACTGTTTTTT. This encodes CASSTGPREKLFF. The full variable domain, with the rest looked up from reference TRBV5-6 and TRBJ1-4, is DAGVTQSPTHLIKTRGQQVTLRCSPKSGHDTVSWYQQALGQGPQFIFQYYEEEERQRGNFPDRFSGHQFPNYSSELNVNALLLGDSALYLCASSTGPREKLFFGSGTQLSVL.

The chain employs TRBV30 and TRBJ2-7; a possible D gene is TRBD1 (6 bases). This CDR3 is 11 amino acids long. Germline V gene lookup returns CDR1 GTSNPN and CDR2 SVGIG (reference sequence). Deletions cut 8 bases from V and 5 bases from J, with 13 bases between. The CDR3 loop reads CAGRGGNEQYF. In DNA form, the CDR3 reads TGTGCCGGACGAGGGGGAAACGAGCAGTACTTC.

The chain has TRBV2 and TRBJ2-7, with D tentatively TRBD1 (6 bases). This CDR3 has 15 amino acids. Germline CDR1 is SNHLY and CDR2 is FYNNEI. V shed 2 bases and J shed 6 bases, with 17 bases lying between them. In DNA form, the CDR3 reads TGTGCCAGCAGTGAAAGGGGGAATACTGAGGTCGAGCAGTACTTC. Translating it yields CASSERGNTEVEQYF.

V usage is TRBV6-5 and J usage is TRBJ2-5; D gene ambiguous. Germline V gene sequence: CDR1 MNHEY, CDR2 SVGAGI. This CDR3 region has 13 residues. Deletions cut 0 bases from V and 4 bases from J, with 6 bases between. Here the CDR3 reads CASSYSSLETQYF. Here the CDR3 DNA reads TGTGCCAGCAGTTACTCCTCCCTAGAGACCCAGTACTTC.

The chain has TRBV7-9 and TRBJ2-1; TRBD1 is a possible D gene (6 bases). This CDR3 spans 17 amino acids. Trimming cost V 1 base and J 5 bases, with 18 bases left between them. The germline V gene encodes CDR1 SEHNR and CDR2 FQNEAQ (reference sequence). CDR3 bases: TGTGCCAGCAGCTTAGGGGGACACAGGTCCAAGGACAATGAGCAGTTCTTC. It yields the protein CASSLGGHRSKDNEQFF. Full variable domain (remainder filled in from reference TRBV7-9 and TRBJ2-1): DTGVSQNPRHKITKRGQNVTFRCDPISEHNRLYWYRQTLGQGPEFLTYFQNEAQLEKSRLLSDRFSAERPKGSFSTLEIQRTEQGDSAMYLCASSLGGHRSKDNEQFFGPGTRLTVL.

V usage is TRBV7-3 and J usage is TRBJ1-1; D gene ambiguous. The CDR3 consists of 13 residues. Deletions cut 2 bases from V and 1 base from J, with 5 bases between. Germline assignment: CDR1 SGHTA and CDR2 FQGTGA. The CDR3 DNA reads TGTGCCAGCAGCTTACTGACGAACACTGAAGCTTTCTTT. Translation gives CASSLLTNTEAFF.

The chain employs TRBV30 and TRBJ2-7; D is ambiguous. CDR3 size: 12 residues. Germline V lookup: CDR1 GTSNPN, CDR2 SVGIG (reference sequence). The ends were cut back, 5 bases at V and 1 base at J, with 9 bases in the middle. The CDR3 loop is CAWADGSYEQYF. For the CDR3, the DNA is TGTGCCTGGGCCGACGGATCCTACGAGCAGTACTTC. The full variable domain, its missing parts supplied by reference TRBV30 and TRBJ2-7, is SQTIHQWPATLVQPVGSPLSLECTVEGTSNPNLYWYRQAAGRGLQLLFYSVGIGQISSEVPQNLSASRPQDRQFILSSKKLLLSDSGFYLCAWADGSYEQYFGPGTRLTVT.

The rearrangement joins TRBV12-5 to TRBJ2-5; D is ambiguous. Trimming cost V 6 bases and J 5 bases, with 10 bases left between them. The CDR3 runs to 12 residues. Germline V gene data show CDR1 as LGHNT and CDR2 as FRNRAP. This CDR3 is CASGLNFETQYF. CDR3 in DNA: TGTGCTAGTGGACTAAACTTTGAGACCCAGTACTTC. Complete variable domain (other parts from reference TRBV12-5 and TRBJ2-5): DARVTQTPRHKVTEMGQEVTMRCQPILGHNTVFWYRQTMMQGLELLAYFRNRAPLDDSGMPKDRFSAEMPDATLATLKIQPSEPRDSAVYFCASGLNFETQYFGPGTRLLVL.

This chain links TRBV12-5 with TRBJ2-1, with 9 bases matching TRBD2. The CDR3 extends over 15 amino acids. In germline, CDR1 is LGHNT, CDR2 FRNRAP. The J segment lost 7 bases and the V segment lost 6 bases, leaving 10 bases of the junction unmatched. CDR3 region: CASGNRAGGRNEQFF. The CDR3 DNA is TGTGCTAGTGGGAACCGGGCGGGGGGGCGGAATGAGCAGTTCTTC.

V gene TRBV13 combines with J gene TRBJ1-5; D uncertain. The germline CDR1 and CDR2 sequences are PRHDT and FYEKMQ (reference sequence). V shed 0 bases and J shed 4 bases, with 1 base lying between them. The CDR3 length is 12 residues. The CDR3 sequence is CASSLGNQPQHF. The CDR3 coding sequence is TGTGCCAGCAGCTTAGGGAATCAGCCCCAGCATTTT.

This sequence joins TRBV7-9 and TRBJ2-7, with 12 bases aligning to TRBD1. The CDR3 has 18 amino acids. The ends lost 4 bases at V and 6 bases at J; junction bases unmatched: 16. CDR1 is SEHNR and CDR2 is FQNEAQ in the germline V gene (reference sequence). CDR3 coding DNA: TGTGCCAGCAGCTCAAACCGTGGGCCGGGACAGGGGGCATGCGAGCAGTACTTC. It yields the protein CASSSNRGPGQGACEQYF.

This rearrangement joins TRBV27 to TRBJ2-5, with D possibly being TRBD2 (5 bases). This CDR3 has 15 residues. Germline CDR1 MNHEY, CDR2 SMNVEV (reference sequence). Trimming cost V 2 bases and J 5 bases, with 15 bases left between them. CDR3 nucleotides: TGTGCCAGCAGTTTAAGTCTGATGAGAGGGGAGACCCAGTACTTC. It yields the protein CASSLSLMRGETQYF.

The rearrangement joins TRBV7-2 to TRBJ1-1; TRBD1 is a possible D gene (5 bases). CDR1 and CDR2 (germline): SGHTA, FQGNSA. Trimming removed 2 bases from V and 1 base from J, with 14 bases in between. This CDR3 has 16 amino acids. CDR3 bases: TGTGCCAGCAGCTTAATGGCGACTGGGGGGAACACTGAAGCTTTCTTT. It encodes CASSLMATGGNTEAFF.

The chain carries TRBV7-9 and TRBJ2-7, with 11 bases lining up with TRBD1. Germline V gene lookup returns CDR1 SEHNR and CDR2 FQNEAQ (reference sequence). Trimming cost V 1 base and J 7 bases; bases outside gene matches: 6. The CDR3 spans 15 residues. The CDR3 reads CASSLGTGGAKEQYF. CDR3 nucleotides: TGTGCCAGCAGCTTAGGGACAGGGGGCGCGAAGGAGCAGTACTTC.

The chain uses TRBV28 and TRBJ2-2, with D possibly being TRBD1 (5 bases). The CDR3 is made up of 17 amino acids. Germline V gene lookup returns CDR1 MDHEN and CDR2 SYDVKM. Between the trimmed V and J ends, which lost 3 bases and 4 bases, there was a span of 18 bases. This chain's CDR3 is CASSFPWQGRFTGELFF. The CDR3 nucleotides are TGTGCCAGCAGTTTCCCCTGGCAGGGAAGGTTCACCGGGGAGCTGTTTTTT.

The J gene is TRBJ2-2, the V gene TRBV13; no clear D. Germline values: CDR1 PRHDT, CDR2 FYEKMQ (reference sequence). The germline V and J ends were trimmed by 5 bases and 6 bases, with 10 bases remaining between them. This CDR3 comprises 13 residues. The CDR3 DNA reads as TGTGCCAGCAGCGCCGGGCTCCCCGGGGAGCTGTTTTTT. Its protein product is CASSAGLPGELFF.

This chain uses TRBV12-5 with TRBJ2-3; 7 nucleotides align to TRBD1. The CDR3 length is 14 residues. V shed 6 bases, J shed 2 bases, and the junction held 5 bases outside the gene matches. Germline loops: CDR1 LGHNT, CDR2 FRNRAP. Here the CDR3 DNA reads TGTGCTAGTGGCTCGAGGGGGCCCACAGATACGCAGTATTTT. This encodes CASGSRGPTDTQYF.